The clone carrying this TCR beta chain was seen only a few times. The sample belongs to a study of T-cell memory formation after mild COVID-19. Turning to the study itself: Among the donors, TCR clusters were largely specific to each donor.

TCRdb reprocessed the 5' RACE reads with MiXCR, giving one entry per CDR3 protein. Of 400,000 to 450,000 distinct CDR3 sequences listed, about 20% are singletons. The CDR3 totals 11 residues. Trimming cost V 5 bases and J 6 bases, with 7 bases left between them. Germline loops: CDR1 DFQATT, CDR2 SNEGSKA (reference sequence). What was sequenced was PBMCs or a T cell subset sorted from them (not recorded which). The chain recombines TRBV20-1 with TRBJ2-2, with D unresolved. The clonotype comes from a man aged 18 to 29 who had mild COVID-19 (a few samples of this study predate the infection). Cell type and time point are not known. The CDR3 protein is CSAPTSGELFF. DNA of the CDR3: TGCAGTGCTCCAACGTCCGGGGAGCTGTTTTTT.